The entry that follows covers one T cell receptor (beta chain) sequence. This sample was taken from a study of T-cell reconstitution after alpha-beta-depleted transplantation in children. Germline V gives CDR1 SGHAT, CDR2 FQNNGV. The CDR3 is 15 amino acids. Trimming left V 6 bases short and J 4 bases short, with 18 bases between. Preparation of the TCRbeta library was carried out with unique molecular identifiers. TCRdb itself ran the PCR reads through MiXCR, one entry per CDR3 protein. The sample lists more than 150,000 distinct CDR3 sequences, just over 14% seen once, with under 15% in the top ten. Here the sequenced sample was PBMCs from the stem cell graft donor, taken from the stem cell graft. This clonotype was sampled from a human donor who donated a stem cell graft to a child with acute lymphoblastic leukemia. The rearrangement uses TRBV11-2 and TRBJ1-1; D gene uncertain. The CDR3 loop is CASRPDLVGGTEAFF. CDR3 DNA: TGTGCCAGCAGGCCTGACCTCGTAGGAGGCACTGAAGCTTTCTTT.